This T cell receptor (beta chain) was captured in a study of CD8 T cells in Susac syndrome. Study-level points and caveats: It was acknowledged in the study that its TCR sequencing and HLA analysis involved a relatively small number of individuals.

RNA amounts of about 0.5 to 1 ug underwent reverse transcription with random hexamers. Across 54 Vbeta and 13 Jbeta, TCR beta CDR3 was amplified with immunoSEQ multiplex PCR. Each CDR3 protein is one row after TCRdb ran MiXCR on the immunoSEQ multiplex PCR reads. The sample contains 170,000 or so distinct CDR3 sequences, 85% to 95% of which appear only once. V gave up 1 base and J gave up 6 bases, with 15 bases separating them. Germline CDR1 reads LGHDT; CDR2 reads YNNKEL (reference sequence). The CDR3 sequence is 16 residues long. About this clonotype itself: The antigen is undetermined.

Sequencing input: CD4+ T cells from PBMCs. The sequence came from a human donor with multiple sclerosis. V and J are TRBV3-1 and TRBJ2-2, with D uncertain. The CDR3 DNA reads as TGTGCCAGCAGCCAAGGGGTCCAGGTAGTCCCCGGGGAGCTGTTTTTT. This translates into CASSQGVQVVPGELFF.